In its sample, the clone carrying this T cell receptor (beta chain) was seen many times. Antigen specificity is unknown. Study-level results: The TCR gene usage of tumor memory CD4+ T cells clustered together with blood and lymph node memory CD4+ cells and with lymph node naive CD4+ cells.

Naive CD4+ cells had CD25+ Tregs removed. V lost 8 bases, J lost 0 bases, and 16 bases lay in between. Germline assignment: CDR1 GTSNPN and CDR2 SVGIG (reference sequence). The CDR3 contains 14 residues. After constant-region reverse-primer amplification, full-length variable regions underwent semi-nested PCR with Nested Universal Primer A. TCRdb processed the 5' RACE reads anew with MiXCR; each CDR3 protein has one entry. The top ten clones hold about 2.5% of a sample with some 62,000 distinct CDR3 sequences, around 30% of them seen once. This TCR was recovered from a female donor with breast cancer. Sequenced sample: tumor-infiltrating naive CD4+ T cells sorted from the breast tumor. Subset: naive CD4+ T cells, CD4+CD45RA+CD25-. V usage is TRBV30 and J usage is TRBJ2-5; TRBD1 might be the D (5 bases). DNA for the CDR3: TGTGCCAGTACGAGCAGGGCGAACCAAGAGACCCAGTACTTC. It translates to CASTSRANQETQYF.